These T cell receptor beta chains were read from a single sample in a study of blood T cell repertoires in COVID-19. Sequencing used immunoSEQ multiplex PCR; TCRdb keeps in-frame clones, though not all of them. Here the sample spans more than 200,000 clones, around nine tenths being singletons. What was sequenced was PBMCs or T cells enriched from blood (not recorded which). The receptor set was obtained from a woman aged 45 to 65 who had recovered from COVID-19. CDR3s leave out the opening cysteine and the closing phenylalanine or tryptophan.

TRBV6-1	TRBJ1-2	ASSESLTVNYGYT
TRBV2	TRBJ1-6	ASVSDDWNNSPLH
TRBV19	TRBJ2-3	ASSIGQVPDTQY
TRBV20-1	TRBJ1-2	SASSDYSYGYT
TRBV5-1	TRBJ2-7	ASSLDSRMGEQY
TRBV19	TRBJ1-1	ASNSGVNTEAF
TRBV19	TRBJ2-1	ASSLDRSSYNEQF
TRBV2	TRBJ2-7	ASRSPGLFAYEQY
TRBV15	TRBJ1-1	ATSRQGSAAF
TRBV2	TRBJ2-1	ASSGGTSGSYEQF
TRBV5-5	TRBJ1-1	ASSLAYTEAF
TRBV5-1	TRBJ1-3	ASSSEGSGNTIY
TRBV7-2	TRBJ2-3	ASSLSGAGPDTQY
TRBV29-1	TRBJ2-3	SVEELAGGADTQY